Described below is a single T cell receptor beta chain sequence and its context. This record comes from a study of T cell responses to AZD1222 COVID-19 vaccine. This table comes from immunoSEQ multiplex PCR, and its TCRdb copy is limited to in-frame clones, with some not included. The sample has 110,000 or so clones, about four fifths seen once. The junction had 4 bases not matched to a gene; V was cut back by 3 bases and J by 0 bases. This CDR3 spans 17 amino acids. Germline V gene lookup returns CDR1 SGDLS and CDR2 YYNGEE. The sample in question was peripheral blood, obtained on day 0 of AZD1222 vaccination. The receptor comes from an adult in good health. The V gene is TRBV9, the J gene TRBJ1-6; TRBD1 aligns across 9 bases. CDR3 in amino acids: CASSGQGVLSYNSPLHF. The CDR3 bases are TGTGCCAGCAGCGGACAGGGGGTACTCTCCTATAATTCACCCCTCCACTTT.